Each of the 5 T cell receptor beta chains below was sequenced from the same sample in a study of a mutant IDH1 vaccine in newly diagnosed glioma. For these receptors, no antigen is known. Sequencing was performed with immunoSEQ multiplex PCR; in TCRdb, only in-frame clones are kept and a portion is missing. The repertoire includes around 100,000 clones, roughly nine tenths of them detected once, and over 0.7% sits in the top ten. Time point here: week 47, end of study. The study gave 300 ug of mutant IDH1 20-mer peptide per vaccine dose, with topical imiquimod. Source: PBMCs, taken from a glioma patient whose treatment included an IDH1 peptide vaccine. The receptors stem from a woman in her fifties or sixties with glioma.

For the CDR3, the DNA is TGCAGTGCCTCGACGGAGTACGAGCAGTACTTC. It translates to CSASTEYEQYF. The chain couples TRBV20-1 to TRBJ2-7; D is undetermined. The CDR3 runs to 11 residues. Germline CDR1 DFQATT, CDR2 SNEGSKA (reference sequence). V lost 6 bases and J 4 bases, leaving 10 bases between the germline ends.

Written as DNA, the CDR3 is TGCGCCAGCAGCCCCAGCGGGCGCACAGATACGCAGTATTTT. Translation gives CASSPSGRTDTQYF. This chain connects TRBV5-1 to TRBJ2-3; weak D call: TRBD2 (6 bases). CDR3 length equals 14 residues. The V end was cut by 4 bases, the J end by 1 base, with 10 bases between. Germline V lookup: CDR1 SGHRS, CDR2 YFSETQ.

V gene TRBV6-5 combines with J gene TRBJ2-5, with D possibly TRBD2 on 6 matching bases. The DNA end lines up better with TRBJ2-7; the J call may be wrong. From germline, CDR1 is MNHEY and CDR2 SVGAGI. CDR3 length equals 13 residues. This CDR3 is CATLSGLNYEQYF. The CDR3 DNA reads as TGTGCAACTCTTAGCGGCTTAAACTACGAGCAGTACTTC.

This clone was seen a handful of times. The chain uses TRBV28 and TRBJ1-1, with 10 bases identical to TRBD1. From germline, CDR1 is MDHEN and CDR2 SYDVKM. V was clipped by 7 bases and J by 5 bases; unmatched bases: 7. The CDR3 covers 14 residues. The chain's CDR3 is CASTRQGARTEAFF. The CDR3 nucleotides read TGTGCCAGCACAAGACAGGGGGCTAGAACTGAAGCTTTCTTT.

The chain has TRBV7-8 and TRBJ2-7, with D perhaps given as TRBD1 or TRBD2 (5 bases each). CDR3 size: 14 residues. V was trimmed by 5 bases and J by 3 bases, leaving 14 bases between them. Per the germline V gene, CDR1 is SGHVS and CDR2 is FQNEAQ. CDR3 sequence: CASSLLGRLYEQYF. In DNA, the CDR3 is TGTGCCAGCAGCCTATTGGGACGTCTCTACGAGCAGTACTTC.